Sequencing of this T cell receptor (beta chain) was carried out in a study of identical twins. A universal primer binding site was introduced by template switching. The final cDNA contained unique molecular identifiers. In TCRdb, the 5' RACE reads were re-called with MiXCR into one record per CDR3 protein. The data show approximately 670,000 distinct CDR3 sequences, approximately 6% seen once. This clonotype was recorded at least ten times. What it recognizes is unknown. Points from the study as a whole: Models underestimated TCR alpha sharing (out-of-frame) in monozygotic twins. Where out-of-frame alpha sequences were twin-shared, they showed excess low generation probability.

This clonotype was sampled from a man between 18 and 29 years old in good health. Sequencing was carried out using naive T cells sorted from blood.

The CDR3 coding sequence is TGTGCCAGCAGCCTCGGGACAGGGGCGGCCGGGGAGCTGTTTTTT. This encodes CASSLGTGAAGELFF. This chain uses TRBV7-3 with TRBJ2-2; 10 bases fit TRBD1. This CDR3 has 15 residues. V lost 5 bases and J lost 6; bases outside the gene matches: 6. CDR1 SGHTA and CDR2 FQGTGA come from the germline V gene.